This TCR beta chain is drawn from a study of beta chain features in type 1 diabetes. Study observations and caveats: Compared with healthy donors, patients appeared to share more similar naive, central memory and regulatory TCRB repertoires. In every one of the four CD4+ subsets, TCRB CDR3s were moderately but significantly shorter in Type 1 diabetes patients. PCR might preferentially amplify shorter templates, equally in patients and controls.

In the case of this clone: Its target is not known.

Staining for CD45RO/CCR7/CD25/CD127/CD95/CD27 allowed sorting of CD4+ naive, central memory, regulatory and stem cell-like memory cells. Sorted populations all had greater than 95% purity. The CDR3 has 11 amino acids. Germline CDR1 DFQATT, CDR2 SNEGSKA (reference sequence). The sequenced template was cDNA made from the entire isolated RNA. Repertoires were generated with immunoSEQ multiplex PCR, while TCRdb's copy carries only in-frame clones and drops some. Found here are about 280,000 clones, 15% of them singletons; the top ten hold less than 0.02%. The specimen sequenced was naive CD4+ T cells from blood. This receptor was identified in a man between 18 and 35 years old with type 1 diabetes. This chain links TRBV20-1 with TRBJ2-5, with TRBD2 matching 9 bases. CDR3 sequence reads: CTSGVGETQYF. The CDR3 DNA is TGCACTAGCGGGGTTGGAGAGACCCAGTACTTC.